One and the same sample provided the 27 T cell receptor beta chains below, sequenced in a study of T cells expressing NK-cell markers. TCRdb re-called the 5' RACE reads; every CDR3 protein appears as one record, without DNA. The table lists roughly 280,000 distinct CDR3 sequences. The sequencing sample was made of blood T cells: a sorted CD56 or NKG2C T cell subset, CD4+ or CD8+ T cells, or bulk PBMC T cells (not recorded which). Receptors were obtained from a man aged 18 to 30 in good health.

The chain carries TRBV5-1 and TRBJ2-1; TCRdb proposes TRBD1, but this gene call is untestable without DNA. Germline CDR1 and CDR2: SGHRS and YFSETQ. The CDR3 has 16 residues. The CDR3 sequence: CASSLGNPRSYNEQFF.

This rearrangement joins TRBV20-1 to TRBJ2-7; without DNA, the TCRdb call of TRBD1 cannot be checked. This CDR3 comprises 11 residues. Germline loops: CDR1 DFQATT, CDR2 SNEGSKA (reference sequence). This CDR3 is CSQDRNYEQYF.

V gene TRBV6-6 combines with J gene TRBJ2-2. Germline V lookup: CDR1 MNHNY, CDR2 SVGAGI (reference sequence). This CDR3 comprises 12 residues. The chain's CDR3 is CASSSTSGELFF.

The chain joins TRBV29-1 to TRBJ2-7; TCRdb picks TRBD1, but there is no DNA to check that call. The CDR3 consists of 11 residues. Germline-derived CDR1 and CDR2 are SQVTM and ANQGSEA. This CDR3 reads CSGTRGYEQYF.

The rearrangement links TRBV5-4 to TRBJ1-3. CDR3 size: 15 residues. Germline CDR1 and CDR2: SGHNT and YYREEE (reference sequence). The CDR3 region is CASSLGHSSGNTIYF.

The chain links TRBV5-6 to TRBJ2-3; the D gene TCRdb calls, TRBD1, cannot be checked with no DNA. Germline V CDR1 and CDR2: SGHDT, YYEEEE. CDR3 length: 15 amino acids. The chain's CDR3 is CASSSGQGASDTQYF.

V gene TRBV20-1 combines with J gene TRBJ2-3; TCRdb returns TRBD1, unconfirmable since there is no DNA. From germline, CDR1 is DFQATT and CDR2 SNEGSKA (reference sequence). This CDR3 has 13 amino acids. CDR3 region: CSAHRDSPDTQYF.

This chain uses TRBV6-6 with TRBJ2-3. This CDR3 has 13 residues. Per germline, CDR1 MNHNY and CDR2 SVGAGI (reference sequence). CDR3: CASSRGVLDTQYF.

The chain recombines TRBV6-1 with TRBJ2-1; TCRdb's D call, TRBD2, is unchecked because there is no DNA. Per the germline V gene, CDR1 is MNHNS and CDR2 is SASEGT. The CDR3 covers 16 residues. The CDR3 sequence is CASRDDASGSYNEQFF.

CDR3 loop: CASSPGALAGGPSGELFF. The chain combines TRBV7-8 with TRBJ2-2; as DNA is missing, the TRBD2 call by TCRdb cannot be tested. The germline CDR1 and CDR2 sequences are SGHVS and FQNEAQ. The CDR3 contains 18 residues.

The CDR3 region is CSAIKGQAEQFF. The chain combines TRBV20-1 with TRBJ2-1; TCRdb's assignment of TRBD1 cannot be checked, as there is no DNA. CDR1 is DFQATT and CDR2 is SNEGSKA in the germline V gene (reference sequence). The CDR3 contains 12 residues.

The chain joins TRBV7-2 to TRBJ2-7; as DNA is missing, the TRBD1 call by TCRdb cannot be tested. This CDR3 contains 11 residues. Germline loops: CDR1 SGHTA, CDR2 FQGNSA. The CDR3 sequence: CATQQGLRQYF.

The chain is built from TRBV7-2 and TRBJ2-7; TCRdb's D call, TRBD1, is unchecked because there is no DNA. Germline V gene data show CDR1 as SGHTA and CDR2 as FQGNSA. The CDR3 covers 15 residues. The chain's CDR3 is CASSLVGKGAYEQYF.

J is TRBJ2-5 and V is TRBV19; there is no DNA to check the TCRdb D call of TRBD1. CDR3 length equals 15 residues. Germline CDR1 and CDR2: LNHDA and SQIVND (reference sequence). The CDR3 sequence: CASRRQGAFQETQYF.

CDR3 protein: CSALKGQSSYNEQFF. J is TRBJ2-1 and V is TRBV20-1; there is no DNA to check the TCRdb D call of TRBD2. CDR3 length: 15 amino acids. CDR1 and CDR2 from the germline V gene are DFQATT and SNEGSKA (reference sequence).

The rearrangement links TRBV7-9 to TRBJ1-1; TCRdb's D gene call, TRBD1, goes unchecked for lack of DNA. The CDR3 runs 14 residues. Germline CDR1 is SEHNR and CDR2 is FQNEAQ (reference sequence). The CDR3 protein is CASSSQALNTEAFF.

The V call is TRBV10-3, the J call TRBJ2-6; the TCRdb D gene call, TRBD1, has no DNA to confirm it. The CDR3 is 15 residues long. Germline values: CDR1 ENHRY, CDR2 SYGVKD. CDR3 loop: CAISQQGPGANVLTF.

The chain combines TRBV5-1 with TRBJ2-3; TCRdb picks TRBD1, but there is no DNA to check that call. The CDR3 runs to 16 residues. Germline V lookup: CDR1 SGHRS, CDR2 YFSETQ. The CDR3 protein is CASSLASRGTTDTQYF.

The chain carries TRBV12-3 or TRBV12-4 and TRBJ1-4. The CDR3 has 12 amino acids. The CDR3: CASSFLGEKLFF.

The chain carries TRBV18 and TRBJ2-1. CDR3 size: 14 residues. The germline gives CDR1 KGHSH, CDR2 LQKENI. CDR3 residues: CASSPQGMDYEQFF.

The genes are TRBV27 and TRBJ2-3; with no DNA, the TCRdb D assignment of TRBD1 cannot be verified. There are 13 residues in the CDR3. From germline, CDR1 is MNHEY and CDR2 SMNVEV (reference sequence). CDR3 amino acids: CPRLPRNPDTQYF.

The rearrangement uses TRBV5-1 and TRBJ2-5; TCRdb's D call, TRBD1, is unchecked because there is no DNA. Germline V gene lookup returns CDR1 SGHRS and CDR2 YFSETQ. The CDR3 covers 15 residues. The CDR3 loop reads CASSTQLDRGETQYF.

The genes are TRBV20-1 and TRBJ1-2. Germline-derived CDR1 and CDR2 are DFQATT and SNEGSKA (reference sequence). The CDR3 extends over 11 amino acids. The CDR3 loop is CSARGGYGYTF.

The chain uses TRBV20-1 and TRBJ2-5; the D call of TRBD1 rests on TCRdb alone, since no DNA is present to check it. CDR3 length: 14 amino acids. Germline lookup yields CDR1 DFQATT and CDR2 SNEGSKA (reference sequence). This CDR3 reads CSARVDPRPETQYF.

The chain recombines TRBV11-3 with TRBJ2-2. This CDR3 region has 13 residues. The germline gives CDR1 SGHNT, CDR2 YENEEA. The CDR3 loop reads CASSLRKGWELFF.

V is TRBV7-9 and J is TRBJ2-1. The germline V gene encodes CDR1 SEHNR and CDR2 FQNEAQ (reference sequence). There are 14 residues in the CDR3. CDR3 sequence reads: CASSLYLTWDEQFF.

This sequence joins TRBV6-6 and TRBJ2-1. The CDR3 is 12 residues long. Germline CDR1 and CDR2: MNHNY and SVGAGI (reference sequence). The CDR3 loop is CASSYLNNEQFF.